The 18 T cell receptor beta chains in this list originate from one sample, sequenced in a study of cytomegalovirus exposure and HLA in healthy donors. The study ran its PCR with 60 Vbeta and 13 Jbeta primers. TCRdb's table, derived via immunoSEQ multiplex PCR, lists solely in-frame clones and lacks some. The sample shows 150,000 to 200,000 clones, roughly 80% of them seen only once. Sequencing input: PBMCs. The receptors derive from a male donor in good health and CMV-seronegative.

The chain uses TRBV21-1 and TRBJ1-5. TRBV21-1 is noted as a pseudogene. This CDR3 has 17 amino acids. CDR3: CASSKGPGFVSDQPQHF. The DNA of the CDR3 is TGTGCCAGCAGCAAAGGTCCGGGGTTCGTAAGTGATCAGCCCCAGCATTTT.

This chain links TRBV6-1 with TRBJ1-3; 8 bases are shared with TRBD1. The junction had 9 bases not matched to a gene; V was cut back by 4 bases and J by 4 bases. Germline-derived CDR1 and CDR2 are MNHNS and SASEGT. The CDR3 covers 16 residues. DNA of the CDR3: TGTGCCAGCAGTGCAACCTGGACAGGGCTAGGAAACACCATATATTTT. Translating it yields CASSATWTGLGNTIYF.

CDR3 sequence: CASKVGGEETQYF. In DNA, the CDR3 is TGTGCCAGCAAGGTAGGGGGCGAAGAGACCCAGTACTTC. V gene TRBV6-1 combines with J gene TRBJ2-5, with 7 bases lining up with TRBD1. CDR1 and CDR2 from the germline V gene are MNHNS and SASEGT. The CDR3 runs 13 residues. V dropped 7 bases and J dropped 3; count of bases not matched to a gene: 5.

This chain connects TRBV2 to TRBJ1-5; 7 nucleotides align to TRBD1. The junction had 1 base not matched to a gene; V was cut back by 6 bases and J by 5 bases. From germline, CDR1 is SNHLY and CDR2 FYNNEI. This CDR3 has 12 residues. In nucleotides, the CDR3 is TGTGCCAGCAGCCAGGGGGATCAGCCCCAGCATTTT. Translated, it gives CASSQGDQPQHF.

The rearrangement joins TRBV5-5 to TRBJ1-5; D is uncertain. Trimming shortened V by 2 bases and J by 4 bases, and 10 bases separated the two germline ends. The CDR3 covers 14 residues. Germline V gives CDR1 SGHKS, CDR2 YYEKEE (reference sequence). The CDR3 here is CASSFLMANQPQHF. As DNA, the CDR3 is TGTGCCAGCAGCTTTTTGATGGCTAATCAGCCCCAGCATTTT.

A few counts support this clone. V gene TRBV9 combines with J gene TRBJ2-1; 7 bases map to TRBD2. The germline CDR1 and CDR2 sequences are SGDLS and YYNGEE. V dropped 0 bases and J dropped 4; count of bases not matched to a gene: 4. The CDR3 sequence is 15 residues long. The CDR3 sequence: CASSVGGGGYNEQFF. As DNA, the CDR3 is TGTGCCAGCAGCGTAGGTGGGGGAGGGTACAATGAGCAGTTCTTC.

The V call is TRBV2, the J call TRBJ2-1; 9 bases map to TRBD2. The CDR3 is made up of 15 amino acids. Germline CDR1 and CDR2: SNHLY and FYNNEI. Trimming took 6 bases from V and 6 from J; bases not matched to a gene: 9. CDR3 DNA: TGTGCCAGCAGGGCGACTAGCGGAGGAATCAATGAGCAGTTCTTC. Translation gives CASRATSGGINEQFF. Filled out from reference TRBV2 and TRBJ2-1, the complete variable domain reads EPEVTQTPSHQVTQMGQEVILRCVPISNHLYFYWYRQILGQKVEFLVSFYNNEISEKSEIFDDQFSVERPDGSNFTLKIRSTKLEDSAMYFCASRATSGGINEQFFGPGTRLTVL.

This chain links TRBV9 with TRBJ2-7; D may be TRBD1 (5 bases). V was cut by 0 bases and J by 2 bases, with 12 bases left in between. CDR3 size: 15 residues. Germline assignment: CDR1 SGDLS and CDR2 YYNGEE. The CDR3 is CASSVEPDSPYEQYF. CDR3 nucleotides: TGTGCCAGCAGCGTAGAGCCCGACAGCCCCTACGAGCAGTACTTC.

The chain is built from TRBV11-3 and TRBJ1-4; D is possibly TRBD1 (6 bases). V shed 5 bases and J shed 0 bases, with 22 bases lying between them. The germline V gene has CDR1 SGHNT and CDR2 YENEEA. The CDR3 length is 19 residues. In DNA, the CDR3 is TGTGCCAGCAGCGCTCCGGGACAACGACGAGGGACAACTAATGAAAAACTGTTTTTT. It specifies CASSAPGQRRGTTNEKLFF.

Comment on this clone: At one end the junction does not follow the germline gene, possibly because of a read error. This sequence joins TRBV29-1 and TRBJ2-2, with D possibly matching TRBD2 (6 bases). This CDR3 is 15 amino acids long. The germline V gene has CDR1 SQVTM and CDR2 ANQGSEA. CDR3 protein: CSVVETEANTGGLFF. The CDR3, as DNA: TGCAGCGTTGTAGAGACGGAGGCGAACACCGGGGGGCTGTTTTTT.

This chain uses TRBV6-5 with TRBJ2-5, with D tentatively TRBD2 (7 bases). The germline V and J ends were trimmed by 5 bases and 4 bases, with 14 bases remaining between them. This CDR3 comprises 14 residues. Germline V gene lookup returns CDR1 MNHEY and CDR2 SVGAGI. The CDR3 loop is CASSSLAGAETQYF. The CDR3 coding sequence is TGTGCCAGCAGTAGCCTTGCGGGGGCAGAGACCCAGTACTTC.

The V gene is TRBV5-1, the J gene TRBJ2-7, with 10 bases fitting TRBD2. Germline values: CDR1 SGHRS, CDR2 YFSETQ. The trim removed 4 bases at V and 3 bases at J, leaving 7 bases unmatched. This CDR3 spans 15 amino acids. The CDR3 protein is CASSLMSGRDYEQYF. The DNA of the CDR3 is TGCGCCAGCAGCCTCATGAGCGGGAGGGACTACGAGCAGTACTTC.

This clone was seen a few times. This sequence joins TRBV27 and TRBJ2-1, with D perhaps TRBD1 (6 bases). The germline CDR1 and CDR2 sequences are MNHEY and SMNVEV (reference sequence). The CDR3 is made up of 14 amino acids. The V end lost 3 bases, the J end lost 6 bases, and 12 bases lay between the germline ends. This CDR3 reads CASSLQGPLNEQFF. The DNA of the CDR3 is TGTGCCAGCAGTTTGCAGGGGCCCCTCAATGAGCAGTTCTTC.

The chain uses TRBV27 and TRBJ2-7; D perhaps matches TRBD1 (6 bases). The CDR3 consists of 14 residues. V was cut by 4 bases and J by 0 bases, with 10 bases left in between. Germline CDR1 reads MNHEY; CDR2 reads SMNVEV (reference sequence). CDR3 sequence reads: CASSSDSNSYEQYF. The DNA for the CDR3 is TGTGCCAGCAGTTCGGACAGTAACTCCTACGAGCAGTACTTC.

The chain has TRBV6-1 and TRBJ1-5, with 11 bases fitting TRBD1. Germline assignment: CDR1 MNHNS and CDR2 SASEGT. After removal of 7 bases from V and 6 bases from J, the junction contained 8 bases not matched to a gene. The CDR3 has 15 residues. The CDR3, as DNA: TGTGCCAGCACATCGGACAGGGGGCAGGGTCAGCCCCAGCATTTT. This sequence encodes CASTSDRGQGQPQHF.

Only a few counts were recorded for this clone. This chain links TRBV15 with TRBJ2-1, with a tentative D call TRBD2 (6 bases). The CDR3 sequence is 15 residues long. V was pared by 0 bases and J by 9 bases, with 15 bases between. Germline V gene data show CDR1 as LNHNV and CDR2 as YYDKDF (reference sequence). This chain's CDR3 is CATSRELGLAREQFF. The CDR3 DNA sequence: TGTGCCACCAGCAGAGAGCTTGGTCTAGCGCGTGAGCAGTTCTTC.

The V call is TRBV27, the J call TRBJ2-5, with 7 positions matching TRBD1. The CDR3 sequence is 16 residues long. CDR1 MNHEY and CDR2 SMNVEV come from the germline V gene (reference sequence). With V trimmed by 1 base and J by 1 base, 6 bases remained unmatched. Written as DNA, the CDR3 is TGTGCCAGCAGTTTATTGGGACAGAACACCCAAGAGACCCAGTACTTC. It codes for CASSLLGQNTQETQYF.

With regard to this clone: Other DNA sequences in the same sample also yield this CDR3. The gene calls are TRBV7-9 and TRBJ1-5; D gene uncertain. This CDR3 comprises 12 residues. Germline loops: CDR1 SEHNR, CDR2 FQNEAQ (reference sequence). V was clipped by 5 bases and J by 5 bases, with 7 bases between them. CDR3 sequence (DNA): TGTGCCAGCAGCCTCGGGGATCAGCCCCAGCATTTT. It yields the protein CASSLGDQPQHF.